Presented here are 8 T cell receptor beta chains from one specimen sequenced in a study of shared clonotypes between healthy human individuals. Cells designated naive CD8 were CD45RO-negative and were positively selected for CCR7, with terminally differentiated effector memory CD45RA+ cells excluded. Sequencing used immunoSEQ multiplex PCR; TCRdb keeps in-frame clones, though not all of them. The sample holds around 2,000,000 clones, about 94% seen once. The sequenced sample was naive CD8+ T cells sorted from blood. These receptors all come from a man aged 18 to 30 in good health.

In regard to this clone: The same CDR3 is also encoded by other DNA sequences in this sample. J is TRBJ1-1 and V is TRBV9; possibly TRBD1 for D (6 bases). Germline V gene lookup returns CDR1 SGDLS and CDR2 YYNGEE. V lost 0 bases to trimming and J lost 5 bases, with 11 bases between them. The CDR3 spans 14 residues. CDR3 sequence: CASSVEGGTTEAFF. CDR3 coding DNA: TGTGCCAGCAGCGTAGAGGGGGGTACAACTGAAGCTTTCTTT.

The rearrangement uses TRBV19 and TRBJ1-5; 8 nucleotides match TRBD1. This CDR3 is 15 amino acids long. V trimming: 7 bases; J trimming: 4 bases; junction bases outside the gene matches: 9. Germline CDR1 and CDR2: LNHDA and SQIVND (reference sequence). CDR3 amino acids: CASNADREGNQPQHF. Written as DNA, the CDR3 is TGTGCCAGTAACGCGGACAGGGAGGGGAATCAGCCCCAGCATTTT.

This clone appeared a few times. The sample contains more than one DNA sequence encoding this CDR3. This chain connects TRBV27 to TRBJ1-1, with D tentatively TRBD1 (5 bases). The CDR3 runs 13 residues. Deletions cut 2 bases from V and 5 bases from J, with 9 bases between. CDR1 is MNHEY and CDR2 is SMNVEV in the germline V gene (reference sequence). The CDR3: CASSLLGGTEAFF. CDR3 DNA sequence: TGTGCCAGCAGTTTACTGGGGGGAACTGAAGCTTTCTTT.

This clone was observed once. The identical CDR3 is also encoded by other nucleotide sequences in the sample. The J gene is TRBJ1-3, the V gene TRBV29-1, with 7 bases aligning to TRBD1. J gave up 3 bases and V 4 bases, and 3 bases lay outside the gene matches. The CDR3 totals 13 residues. The germline gives CDR1 SQVTM, CDR2 ANQGSEA. CDR3 residues: CSVVQGSGNTIYF. For the CDR3, the DNA is TGCAGCGTTGTACAGGGGAGTGGAAACACCATATATTTT.

In regard to this clone: This CDR3 is also generated by other DNA sequences in the sample. The V and J genes are TRBV5-6 and TRBJ2-7; weak D call: TRBD1 (6 bases). Germline V gene sequence: CDR1 SGHDT, CDR2 YYEEEE. This CDR3 is built from 13 residues. Deletions cut 3 bases from V and 2 bases from J, with 9 bases between. The CDR3 protein is CASSYWTAYEQYF. The CDR3 DNA reads as TGTGCCAGCAGCTATTGGACAGCCTACGAGCAGTACTTC.

The gene calls are TRBV9 and TRBJ2-2; 12 bases are shared with TRBD2. With V trimmed by 2 bases and J by 10 bases, 6 bases remained unmatched. The CDR3 is 15 residues long. Germline CDR1 and CDR2: SGDLS and YYNGEE. The CDR3, as DNA: TGTGCCAGCAGCGTGACTAGCGGGGGAACCAAGGAGCTGTTTTTT. Translating gives CASSVTSGGTKELFF.

V usage is TRBV6-5 and J usage is TRBJ2-7; TRBD1 or TRBD2 may be the D gene (5 bases each). This CDR3 is 13 amino acids long. From germline, CDR1 is MNHEY and CDR2 SVGAGI. Trimming left V 5 bases short and J 7 bases short, with 15 bases between. The CDR3 region has the DNA TGTGCCAGCAGTCTACGCCAGGGACGGGAGCAGTACTTC. Translated: CASSLRQGREQYF.

This sequence joins TRBV6-5 and TRBJ1-1; the D is unclear. V was clipped by 7 bases and J by 2 bases, with 14 bases between them. In germline, CDR1 is MNHEY, CDR2 SVGAGI. The CDR3 totals 14 residues. CDR3 DNA sequence: TGTGCCAGCACCAAATCGGAAGGAAACACTGAAGCTTTCTTT. This codes for CASTKSEGNTEAFF.